A single sample is the source of the 5 T cell receptor beta chains below, sequenced in a study of CXCR3-negative and CXCR3-positive naive CD8 T cells. Carrying UMI labels, the TRB cDNA libraries were prepared through 5' RACE. Reanalyzing the 5' RACE reads, TCRdb keeps one entry per CDR3 protein, without DNA. The repertoire table contains around 50,000 distinct CDR3 sequences. Sequences were obtained from memory CD8+ T cells from blood. These receptors were taken from a human donor in good health. Some clones in this sample may be carry-over from other donors' samples.

The chain has TRBV5-1 and TRBJ2-3; TCRdb reports TRBD1, a call that lacks DNA to check it against. Germline V gives CDR1 SGHRS, CDR2 YFSETQ. This CDR3 spans 14 amino acids. The CDR3 reads CASSLWGGKDTQYF. The whole variable domain, filled in from reference TRBV5-1 and TRBJ2-3, reads KAGVTQTPRYLIKTRGQQVTLSCSPISGHRSVSWYQQTPGQGLQFLFEYFSETQRNKGNFPGRFSGRQFSNSRSEMNVSTLELGDSALYLCASSLWGGKDTQYFGPGTRLTVL.

This chain joins TRBV29-1 and TRBJ2-1. The CDR3 is 15 amino acids. Germline values: CDR1 SQVTM, CDR2 ANQGSEA. The CDR3: CSVEWWKSERNEQFF.

The V call is TRBV7-9, the J call TRBJ2-1. The CDR3 length is 15 residues. Germline assignment: CDR1 SEHNR and CDR2 FQNEAQ (reference sequence). The CDR3 region is CASSLKVLEYNEQFF.

This sequence joins TRBV27 and TRBJ2-1; TCRdb proposes TRBD2, but this gene call is untestable without DNA. CDR1 is MNHEY and CDR2 is SMNVEV in the germline V gene (reference sequence). This CDR3 is 12 amino acids long. CDR3 residues: CASSTSVGEQFF.

The chain combines TRBV20-1 with TRBJ2-3; TCRdb's assignment of TRBD2 cannot be checked, as there is no DNA. The CDR3 is 16 residues long. Per germline, CDR1 DFQATT and CDR2 SNEGSKA (reference sequence). This CDR3 reads CSARDLIAGDTDTQYF.